Below are 2 T cell receptor beta chains sequenced from a single sample in a study of T cell changes during pregnancy in multiple sclerosis. Clones were sequenced by immunoSEQ multiplex PCR, and TCRdb holds only the in-frame ones, with some missing. The sample records more than 50,000 clones, 80% to 90% being singletons. The sample was peripheral blood, taken in the first trimester of pregnancy. The receptor set was obtained from a female donor with multiple sclerosis, enrolled in a pregnancy study.

The genes are TRBV6-5 and TRBJ1-1, with no clear D. CDR1 MNHEY and CDR2 SVGAGI come from the germline V gene. The CDR3 has 15 amino acids. V shed 0 bases and J shed 0 bases, with 8 bases lying between them. CDR3 DNA: TGTGCCAGCAGTTACTCACCACAGCTGAACACTGAAGCTTTCTTT. Its translation: CASSYSPQLNTEAFF.

This rearrangement joins TRBV5-5 to TRBJ2-7, with D perhaps TRBD1 (5 bases). Germline V gives CDR1 SGHKS, CDR2 YYEKEE (reference sequence). V lost 4 bases, J lost 2 bases, and 10 bases lay in between. The CDR3 is made up of 13 amino acids. Here the CDR3 reads CASSPTETYEQYF. In DNA form, the CDR3 reads TGTGCCAGCAGCCCGACAGAAACCTACGAGCAGTACTTC.